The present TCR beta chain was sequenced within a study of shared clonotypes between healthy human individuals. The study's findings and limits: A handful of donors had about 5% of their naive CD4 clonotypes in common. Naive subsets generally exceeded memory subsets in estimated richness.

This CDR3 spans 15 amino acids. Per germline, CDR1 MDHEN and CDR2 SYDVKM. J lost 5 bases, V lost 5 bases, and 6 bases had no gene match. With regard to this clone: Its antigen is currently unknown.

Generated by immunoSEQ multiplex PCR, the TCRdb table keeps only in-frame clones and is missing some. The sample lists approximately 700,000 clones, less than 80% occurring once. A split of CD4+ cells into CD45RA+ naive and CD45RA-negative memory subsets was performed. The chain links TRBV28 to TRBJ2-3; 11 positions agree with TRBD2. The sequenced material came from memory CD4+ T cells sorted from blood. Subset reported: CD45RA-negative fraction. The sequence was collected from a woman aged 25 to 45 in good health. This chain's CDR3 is CASSKLAGDEDTQYF. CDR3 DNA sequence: TGTGCCAGCAGTAAACTAGCGGGAGATGAAGATACGCAGTATTTT. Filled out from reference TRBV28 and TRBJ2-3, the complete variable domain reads DVKVTQSSRYLVKRTGEKVFLECVQDMDHENMFWYRQDPGLGLRLIYFSYDVKMKEKGDIPEGYSVSREKKERFSLILESASTNQTSMYLCASSKLAGDEDTQYFGPGTRLTVL.